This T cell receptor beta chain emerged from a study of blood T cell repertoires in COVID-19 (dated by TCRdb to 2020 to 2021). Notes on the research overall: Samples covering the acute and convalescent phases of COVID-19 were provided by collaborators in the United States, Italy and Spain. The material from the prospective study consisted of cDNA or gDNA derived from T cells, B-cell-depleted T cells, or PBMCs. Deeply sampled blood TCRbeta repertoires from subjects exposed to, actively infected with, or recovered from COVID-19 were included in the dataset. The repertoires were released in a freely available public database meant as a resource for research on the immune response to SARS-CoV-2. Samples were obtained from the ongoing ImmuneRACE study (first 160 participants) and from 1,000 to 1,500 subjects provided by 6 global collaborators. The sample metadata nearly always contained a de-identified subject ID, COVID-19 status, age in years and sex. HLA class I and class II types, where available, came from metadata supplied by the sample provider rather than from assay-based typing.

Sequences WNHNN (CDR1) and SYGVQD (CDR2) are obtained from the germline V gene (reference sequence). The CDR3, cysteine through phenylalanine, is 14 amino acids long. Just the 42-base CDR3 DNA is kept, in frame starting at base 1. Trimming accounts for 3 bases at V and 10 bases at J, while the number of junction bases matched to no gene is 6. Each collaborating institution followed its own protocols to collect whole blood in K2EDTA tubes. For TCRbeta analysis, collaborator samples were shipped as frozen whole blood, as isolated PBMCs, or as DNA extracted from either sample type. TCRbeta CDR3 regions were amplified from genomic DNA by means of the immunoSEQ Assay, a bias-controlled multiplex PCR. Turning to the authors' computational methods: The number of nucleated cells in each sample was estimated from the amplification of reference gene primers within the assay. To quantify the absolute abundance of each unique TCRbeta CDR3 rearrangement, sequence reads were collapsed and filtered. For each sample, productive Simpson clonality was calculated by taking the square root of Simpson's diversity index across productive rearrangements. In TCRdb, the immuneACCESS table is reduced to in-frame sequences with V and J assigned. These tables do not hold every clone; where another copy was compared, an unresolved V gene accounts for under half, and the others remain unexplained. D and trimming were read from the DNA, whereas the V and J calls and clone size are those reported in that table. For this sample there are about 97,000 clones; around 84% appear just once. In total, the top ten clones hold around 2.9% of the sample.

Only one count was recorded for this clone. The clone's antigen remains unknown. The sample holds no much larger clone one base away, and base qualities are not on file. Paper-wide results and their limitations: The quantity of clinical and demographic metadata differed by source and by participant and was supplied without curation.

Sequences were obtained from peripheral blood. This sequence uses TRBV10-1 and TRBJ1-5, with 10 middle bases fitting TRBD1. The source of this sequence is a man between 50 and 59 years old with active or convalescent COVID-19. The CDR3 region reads CASSDGTGVRPQHF. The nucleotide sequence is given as TGCGCCAGCAGTGACGGGACAGGGGTGCGTCCCCAGCATTTT.